Listed here are 5 T cell receptor beta chains from one sample, sequenced in a study of T cell responses to AZD1222 COVID-19 vaccine. Produced via immunoSEQ multiplex PCR; TCRdb's table is partial and in-frame only. This sample has roughly 100,000 clones, with 70% to 90% found just once. The starting material was peripheral blood, obtained on day 0 of AZD1222 vaccination. Receptors were obtained from an adult in good health.

This sequence joins TRBV7-9 and TRBJ2-3, with D maybe TRBD2 (6 bases). Looked up from germline, CDR1 is SEHNR and CDR2 is FQNEAQ (reference sequence). V was clipped by 7 bases and J by 1 base, with 9 bases between them. The CDR3 extends over 13 amino acids. CDR3: CASIPGGTDTQYF. The DNA for the CDR3 is TGTGCCAGCATCCCGGGGGGCACAGATACGCAGTATTTT.

The rearrangement uses TRBV3-1 (or the pseudogene TRBV3-2) and TRBJ2-7; D possibly corresponds to TRBD2 (7 bases). CDR3 size: 16 residues. Germline V gene sequence: CDR1 LGHDT, CDR2 YNNKEL (reference sequence). The ends were cut back, 8 bases at V and 5 bases at J, with 25 bases in the middle. The CDR3 DNA reads as TGTGCCAGCGGGCTCGGGGCGGGGGCATCAGTTCACGAGCAGTACTTC. Protein product: CASGLGAGASVHEQYF.

The J gene is TRBJ2-3, the V gene TRBV28; TRBD1 matches 8 bases. CDR1 and CDR2 (germline): MDHEN, SYDVKM. Losses at the gene ends were 4 bases for V and 6 bases for J; bases not matched to a gene: 9. The CDR3 length is 15 residues. DNA of the CDR3: TGTGCCAGCAGTTCCACAGGGGGAGCTTCGGATACGCAGTATTTT. Its protein is CASSSTGGASDTQYF.

The chain has TRBV28 and TRBJ2-1, with D perhaps matching TRBD1 (6 bases). Trimming took off 9 bases at V and 6 bases at J, with 12 bases between the two ends. CDR1 is MDHEN, CDR2 SYDVKM, per germline. The CDR3 spans 12 residues. CDR3 sequence: CASNRDGNEQFF. CDR3 sequence (DNA): TGTGCCAGTAACAGGGACGGCAATGAGCAGTTCTTC.

The chain employs TRBV6-5 and TRBJ1-3; D is uncertain. Germline CDR1 reads MNHEY; CDR2 reads SVGAGI. V lost 0 bases, J lost 4 bases, and 7 bases lay in between. The CDR3 is made up of 14 amino acids. CDR3 residues: CASSYSITGNTIYF. The CDR3 bases are TGTGCCAGCAGTTACTCGATTACGGGAAACACCATATATTTT.